The T cell receptor beta chain under discussion was sequenced for a study of T-cell memory formation after mild COVID-19. MiXCR, applied by TCRdb to the 5' RACE reads, yields one record per CDR3 protein. The sample shows about 440,000 distinct CDR3 sequences, about 20% of them seen only once. CDR1 is SGHRS and CDR2 is YFSETQ in the germline V gene. The V end was cut by 1 base, the J end by 4 bases, with 7 bases between. This CDR3 spans 13 amino acids. This sequence was found in an adult woman who had mild COVID-19 (a few samples of this study predate the infection). Cell type and time point are not known. Sequenced: PBMCs or a T cell subset sorted from them (not recorded which). The chain links TRBV5-1 to TRBJ2-3; D uncertain. The CDR3 sequence: CASSLRRADTQYF. DNA for the CDR3: TGCGCCAGCAGCTTGAGAAGGGCAGATACGCAGTATTTT.